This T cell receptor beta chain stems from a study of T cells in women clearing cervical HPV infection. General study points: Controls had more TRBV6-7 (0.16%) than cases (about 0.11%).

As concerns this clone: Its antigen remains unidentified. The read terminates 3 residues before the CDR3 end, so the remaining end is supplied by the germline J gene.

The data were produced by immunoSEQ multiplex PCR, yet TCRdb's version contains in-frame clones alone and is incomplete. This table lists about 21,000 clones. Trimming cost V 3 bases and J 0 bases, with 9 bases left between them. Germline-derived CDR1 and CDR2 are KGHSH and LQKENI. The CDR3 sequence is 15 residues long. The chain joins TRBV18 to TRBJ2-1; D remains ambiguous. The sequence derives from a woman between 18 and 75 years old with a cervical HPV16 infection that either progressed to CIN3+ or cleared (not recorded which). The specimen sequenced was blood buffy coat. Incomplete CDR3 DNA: TGTGCCAGCTCACCGAGCGAGGCCTCCTACAATGAG. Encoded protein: CASSPSEASYNE. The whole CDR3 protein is CASSPSEASYNEQFF.